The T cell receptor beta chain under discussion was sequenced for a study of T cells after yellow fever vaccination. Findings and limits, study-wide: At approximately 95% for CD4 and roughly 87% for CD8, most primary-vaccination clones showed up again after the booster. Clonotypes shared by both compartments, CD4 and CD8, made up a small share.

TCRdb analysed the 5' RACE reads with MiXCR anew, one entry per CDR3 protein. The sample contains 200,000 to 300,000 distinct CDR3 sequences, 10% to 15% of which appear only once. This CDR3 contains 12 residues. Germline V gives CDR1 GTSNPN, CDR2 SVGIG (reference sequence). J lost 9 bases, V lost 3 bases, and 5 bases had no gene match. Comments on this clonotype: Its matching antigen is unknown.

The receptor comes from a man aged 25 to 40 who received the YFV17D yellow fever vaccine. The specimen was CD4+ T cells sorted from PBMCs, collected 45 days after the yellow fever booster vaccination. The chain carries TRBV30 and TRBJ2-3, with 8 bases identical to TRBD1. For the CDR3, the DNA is TGTGCCTGGAGACAGGGGGGTTTCACGCAGTATTTT. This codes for CAWRQGGFTQYF.